Each of the 22 T cell receptor beta chains below was sequenced from the same sample in a study of T cells in localized non-small cell lung cancer. TCRdb keeps only in-frame clones here, not all; method: immunoSEQ multiplex PCR. The sample shows about 74,000 clones, approximately 84% of them seen only once. This sample comprised peripheral blood, obtained before any cancer treatment. These receptor sequences come from a female donor at least 60 years old with stage I lung adenocarcinoma.

This chain connects TRBV7-2 to TRBJ2-1; D unclear. This CDR3 is built from 11 residues. The germline gives CDR1 SGHTA, CDR2 FQGNSA. Trimming took off 2 bases at V and 9 bases at J, with 5 bases between the two ends. In DNA form, the CDR3 reads TGTGCCAGCAGCTTAAATAGTGAGCAGTTCTTC. It encodes CASSLNSEQFF.

This clone appeared a single time. The V call is TRBV6-6, the J call TRBJ2-7; D possibly corresponds to TRBD2 (5 bases). The CDR3 length is 14 residues. The ends were cut back, 2 bases at V and 6 bases at J, with 14 bases in the middle. The germline gives CDR1 MNHNY, CDR2 SVGAGI (reference sequence). CDR3 DNA sequence: TGTGCCAGCAGTTACGTTCCAGGACGGGGCGAGCAGTACTTC. This codes for CASSYVPGRGEQYF.

The J gene is TRBJ2-7, the V gene TRBV5-4, with TRBD2 identical over 7 bases. Germline V gene sequence: CDR1 SGHNT, CDR2 YYREEE (reference sequence). This CDR3 has 13 amino acids. Unmatched junction bases numbered 4, after V lost 4 bases and J lost 3 bases. The CDR3 sequence is CASSRDYFYEQYF. The CDR3, as DNA: TGTGCCAGCAGCCGGGACTACTTCTACGAGCAGTACTTC. Based on the CDR3 plus reference TRBV5-4 and TRBJ2-7, the full variable domain is ETGVTQSPTHLIKTRGQQVTLRCSSQSGHNTVSWYQQALGQGPQFIFQYYREEENGRGNFPPRFSGLQFPNYSSELNVNALELDDSALYLCASSRDYFYEQYFGPGTRLTVT.

The V gene is TRBV28, the J gene TRBJ1-4; D is unclear. V lost 2 bases to trimming and J lost 2 bases, with 3 bases between them. The CDR3 is made up of 13 amino acids. The germline CDR1 and CDR2 sequences are MDHEN and SYDVKM. The CDR3 region is CASSLRTNEKLFF. CDR3 coding DNA: TGTGCCAGCAGTTTAAGGACTAATGAAAAACTGTTTTTT.

CDR3 DNA: TGTGCCAGCAGCTTAACGGTAGGGAATGCCCCTCCCATGATGGACGAGCAGTACTTC. Translation: CASSLTVGNAPPMMDEQYF. The chain is built from TRBV7-3 and TRBJ2-7, with no clear D. V was clipped by 0 bases and J by 5 bases, with 26 bases between them. Germline CDR1 SGHTA, CDR2 FQGTGA. The CDR3 is made up of 19 amino acids.

The table lists this clone with a few counts. The chain links TRBV19 to TRBJ2-2, with D hard to call. This CDR3 is 13 amino acids long. Deletions cut 6 bases from V and 6 bases from J, with 11 bases between. Germline lookup yields CDR1 LNHDA and CDR2 SQIVND (reference sequence). This CDR3 is CASSKTYSGELFF. CDR3 coding DNA: TGTGCCAGTAGCAAGACCTATTCCGGGGAGCTGTTTTTT.

This clone occurred once. The chain carries TRBV5-6 and TRBJ2-1; 11 nucleotides agree with TRBD2. The V and J ends lost 2 bases and 8 bases, in that order; junction bases with no gene match: 15. The CDR3 loop spans 18 amino acids. Germline CDR1 reads SGHDT; CDR2 reads YYEEEE. CDR3 protein: CASSFSTSGAPVPHEQFF. CDR3 DNA sequence: TGTGCCAGCAGCTTTTCGACTAGCGGGGCACCAGTACCCCATGAGCAGTTCTTC.

This chain joins TRBV9 and TRBJ1-2; TRBD1 aligns across 9 bases. CDR3 length: 15 amino acids. Germline V CDR1 and CDR2: SGDLS, YYNGEE. V shed 4 bases and J 4 bases; nucleotides not matched to a gene: 8. For the CDR3, the DNA is TGTGCCAGCAGCCCAAAGGACAGGGGAGTCTATGGCTACACCTTC. The encoded protein is CASSPKDRGVYGYTF.

This clone was recorded a few times. The same CDR3 also results from other DNA sequences found in this sample. This chain links TRBV7-9 with TRBJ1-1, with D unresolved. Trimming cost V 1 base and J 4 bases, with 13 bases left between them. The CDR3 has 15 residues. Per the germline V gene, CDR1 is SEHNR and CDR2 is FQNEAQ (reference sequence). The CDR3 nucleotides are TGTGCCAGCAGCTTAGGTCGTCAGGTGGGCACTGAAGCTTTCTTT. This translates into CASSLGRQVGTEAFF.

The J gene is TRBJ2-3, the V gene TRBV9; 8 nucleotides align to TRBD2. V lost 4 bases to trimming and J lost 2 bases; unmatched junction nucleotides: 6. The CDR3 spans 15 residues. Germline values: CDR1 SGDLS, CDR2 YYNGEE. The CDR3 nucleotides read TGTGCCAGCAGCTCGGGGGGGCGACCCACAGATACGCAGTATTTT. It is translated as CASSSGGRPTDTQYF.

This clone was seen only a few times. This chain uses TRBV11-1 with TRBJ1-1, with D uncertain. The CDR3 is made up of 14 amino acids. The V gene lost 0 bases and the J gene lost 1 base, with 6 bases spanning the gap. Germline values: CDR1 SGHAT, CDR2 FQDESV (reference sequence). The CDR3 DNA is TGTGCCAGCAGCTTAGCTGTGGGGAACACTGAAGCTTTCTTT. Translated, it gives CASSLAVGNTEAFF.

The chain couples TRBV5-1 to TRBJ1-1, with 10 bases matching TRBD1. This CDR3 region has 14 residues. J lost 2 bases, V lost 7 bases, and 5 bases had no gene match. Germline loops: CDR1 SGHRS, CDR2 YFSETQ. CDR3 in DNA: TGCGCCAGCTGGGGGACAGGGGCAAACACTGAAGCTTTCTTT. Residues: CASWGTGANTEAFF.

The J gene is TRBJ2-7, the V gene TRBV7-2; D uncertain. The CDR3 sequence is 15 residues long. V shed 1 base and J shed 0 bases, with 10 bases lying between them. Germline V gene data show CDR1 as SGHTA and CDR2 as FQGNSA. The DNA for the CDR3 is TGTGCCAGCAGCTTAGTGGCGAGTAGCTCCTACGAGCAGTACTTC. Translating gives CASSLVASSSYEQYF.

V gene TRBV19 combines with J gene TRBJ2-3; tentatively, D is TRBD1 or TRBD2 (5 bases each). Germline values: CDR1 LNHDA, CDR2 SQIVND (reference sequence). The CDR3 has 17 amino acids. V was pared by 3 bases and J by 3 bases, with 19 bases between. The DNA of the CDR3 is TGTGCCAGTAGTATGGGGACGTCCTCAGGGATGACAGATACGCAGTATTTT. This translates into CASSMGTSSGMTDTQYF.

The chain carries TRBV28 and TRBJ2-3; D not certain. V dropped 3 bases and J dropped 2 bases, with 3 bases sitting between them. The germline CDR1 and CDR2 sequences are MDHEN and SYDVKM. This CDR3 comprises 12 residues. Here the CDR3 DNA reads TGTGCCAGCAGTTTGACCACAGATACGCAGTATTTT. Amino acids: CASSLTTDTQYF. Based on the CDR3 plus reference TRBV28 and TRBJ2-3, the full variable domain is DVKVTQSSRYLVKRTGEKVFLECVQDMDHENMFWYRQDPGLGLRLIYFSYDVKMKEKGDIPEGYSVSREKKERFSLILESASTNQTSMYLCASSLTTDTQYFGPGTRLTVL.

This chain joins TRBV27 and TRBJ2-3; the D gene could be TRBD1 or TRBD2 (5 bases each). There are 19 residues in the CDR3. Germline CDR1 reads MNHEY; CDR2 reads SMNVEV (reference sequence). V gave up 0 bases and J gave up 4 bases, with 23 bases separating them. The CDR3 bases are TGTGCCAGCAGTTTATCATCTCTCCAGGGAGATATTTGGCCAGATACGCAGTATTTT. Protein sequence: CASSLSSLQGDIWPDTQYF.

The rearrangement links TRBV6-5 to TRBJ2-7; D is possibly TRBD1 (5 bases). The V gene lost 6 bases and the J gene lost 0 bases, with 9 bases spanning the gap. The CDR3 covers 13 residues. Germline loops: CDR1 MNHEY, CDR2 SVGAGI. The CDR3 protein is CASSRQFSYEQYF. Written as DNA, the CDR3 is TGTGCCAGCAGCCGACAGTTCTCCTACGAGCAGTACTTC.

Details on this clone: In the same sample, other DNA sequences code for this CDR3. DNA for the CDR3: TGTGCCAGCAGCGTGGGTTCTCCAGATACGCAGTATTTT. Its translation is CASSVGSPDTQYF. V gene TRBV9 combines with J gene TRBJ2-3, with no clear D. The CDR3 covers 13 residues. V lost 2 bases, J lost 4 bases, and 8 bases lay in between. CDR1 SGDLS and CDR2 YYNGEE come from the germline V gene.

The sample holds a few counts of this clone. In DNA, the CDR3 is TGCGCCAGCAGTGAATCGGGGAAAGATACGCAGTATTTT. The encoded protein is CASSESGKDTQYF. This chain connects TRBV10-1 to TRBJ2-3, with a tentative D call TRBD2 (5 bases). CDR1 and CDR2 from the germline V gene are WNHNN and SYGVQD (reference sequence). V was clipped by 3 bases and J by 5 bases, with 9 bases between them. CDR3 length: 13 residues.

The V and J genes are TRBV27 and TRBJ2-7, with TRBD1 matching 9 bases. Germline trimming cut 4 bases from V and 2 bases from J; bases unmatched to any gene: 6. Germline V lookup: CDR1 MNHEY, CDR2 SMNVEV (reference sequence). The CDR3 extends over 15 amino acids. The CDR3 nucleotides read TGTGCCAGCAGTTCCGGGACAGGGTCTGCCTACGAGCAGTACTTC. Amino acids: CASSSGTGSAYEQYF.

This clone was counted once. The chain has TRBV6-5 and TRBJ2-3; TRBD2 agrees at 7 bases. This CDR3 contains 15 residues. V lost 4 bases to trimming and J lost 0 bases; unmatched junction nucleotides: 4. Germline CDR1 and CDR2: MNHEY and SVGAGI. The CDR3 sequence: CASSLGLGSTDTQYF. CDR3 in DNA: TGTGCCAGCAGTTTAGGACTAGGGAGCACAGATACGCAGTATTTT.

The chain has TRBV5-1 and TRBJ1-2, with 7 bases identical to TRBD1. Germline V gene data show CDR1 as SGHRS and CDR2 as YFSETQ. CDR3 size: 14 residues. With 2 bases clipped from V and 8 bases from J, the junction kept 9 bases outside the gene matches. The CDR3 DNA reads as TGCGCCAGCAGCTTAACTTTGGGACAGTCGGGCTACACCTTC. It is translated as CASSLTLGQSGYTF.